Below are 18 T cell receptor beta chains sequenced from a single sample in a study of CD8 T cells in Susac syndrome. With random hexamers, roughly 0.45 to 1 ug RNA was reverse transcribed. TCRdb recomputed calls from the immunoSEQ multiplex PCR reads with MiXCR, one row per CDR3 protein. The sample shows about 400,000 distinct CDR3 sequences, more than 80% of them seen only once. The specimen sequenced was CD8+ T cells from PBMCs. The origin of the receptors is a human donor with multiple sclerosis.

The chain joins TRBV6-1 to TRBJ1-2; D not certain. The germline V gene has CDR1 MNHNS and CDR2 SASEGT. Trimming took off 10 bases at V and 3 bases at J, with 27 bases between the two ends. The CDR3 totals 17 residues. CDR3 in amino acids: CATSPEESTRLDYGYTF. The CDR3 region has the DNA TGTGCCACCTCCCCGGAAGAAAGTACTCGGTTGGACTATGGCTACACCTTC.

The chain recombines TRBV5-1 with TRBJ1-1; 7 nucleotides match TRBD1. Germline V CDR1 and CDR2: SGHRS, YFSETQ. CDR3 length equals 14 residues. The V segment lost 5 bases and the J segment 3 bases; nucleotides outside the gene matches: 7. CDR3: CASSFRGAHTEAFF. The CDR3 DNA sequence: TGCGCCAGCAGTTTCAGGGGGGCTCACACTGAAGCTTTCTTT.

This clonotype was detected only once. The gene calls are TRBV4-1 and TRBJ1-5; 12 bases line up with TRBD1. With V trimmed by 1 base and J by 7 bases, 5 bases remained unmatched. The CDR3 is 16 amino acids. Germline V gene sequence: CDR1 MGHRA, CDR2 YSYEKL. For the CDR3, the DNA is TGCGCCAGCAGCCAAGCCGGGACAGGGGGCGGGCAGCCCCAGCATTTT. This gives the protein CASSQAGTGGGQPQHF.

The chain combines TRBV27 with TRBJ2-7, with a weak D call TRBD1 (6 bases). The length of the CDR3 is 16 residues. CDR1 and CDR2 from the germline V gene are MNHEY and SMNVEV (reference sequence). Trimming left V 6 bases short and J 3 bases short, with 21 bases between. The CDR3 region has the DNA TGTGCCAGCAGCTTAGTTAAACAGGGTCCAAGCTACGAGCAGTACTTC. The encoded protein is CASSLVKQGPSYEQYF.

There are a few counts of this clonotype. This rearrangement joins TRBV6-1 to TRBJ2-7, with a weak D call TRBD1 (6 bases). From germline, CDR1 is MNHNS and CDR2 SASEGT. The CDR3 totals 14 residues. V lost 2 bases and J lost 4, with 12 bases in between. CDR3 sequence: CASSEPGQEYEQYF. The CDR3 coding sequence is TGTGCCAGCAGTGAACCGGGACAAGAATACGAGCAGTACTTC.

This chain joins TRBV4-2 and TRBJ2-3; TRBD1 might be the D (6 bases). This CDR3 spans 13 amino acids. The V and J ends lost 10 bases and 1 base respectively, with 12 bases between them. Germline loops: CDR1 LGHNA, CDR2 YNFKEQ. CDR3 nucleotides: TGTGCCACCCAGGGGCAGGGCACAGATACGCAGTATTTT. The encoded protein is CATQGQGTDTQYF.

This clonotype was observed a single time. This chain uses TRBV27 with TRBJ2-5; either TRBD1 or TRBD2 may supply D (6 bases each). V was trimmed by 1 base and J by 2 bases, leaving 8 bases between them. CDR1 and CDR2 from the germline V gene are MNHEY and SMNVEV (reference sequence). The CDR3 length is 14 residues. The CDR3 DNA is TGTGCCAGCAGTTTATGGGGGGCTCAAGAGACCCAGTACTTC. This encodes CASSLWGAQETQYF.

The chain joins TRBV6-6 to TRBJ2-1, with 11 bases aligning to TRBD2. The CDR3 has 16 amino acids. Looked up from germline, CDR1 is MNHNY and CDR2 is SVGAGI (reference sequence). V shed 6 bases, J shed 10 bases, and the junction held 14 bases outside the gene matches. CDR3 region: CASSPMTLAGEWEQFF. CDR3 bases: TGTGCCAGCAGCCCTATGACACTAGCGGGAGAGTGGGAGCAGTTCTTC.

The rearrangement uses TRBV9 and TRBJ1-1; possibly TRBD1 for D (5 bases). CDR3 length equals 15 residues. Germline CDR1 reads SGDLS; CDR2 reads YYNGEE. Trimming shortened V by 0 bases and J by 6 bases, and 15 bases separated the two germline ends. The CDR3 sequence is CASSVARSGGAEAFF. The CDR3 DNA follows: TGTGCCAGCAGCGTAGCCCGATCCGGGGGGGCTGAAGCTTTCTTT.

The rearrangement uses TRBV10-2 and TRBJ2-1; 10 bases are a match to TRBD2. Looked up from germline, CDR1 is WSHSY and CDR2 is SAAADI. The junction had 3 bases not matched to a gene; V was cut back by 2 bases and J by 2 bases. The CDR3 contains 16 residues. CDR3 sequence: CASSEGSGRPYNEQFF. The CDR3 nucleotides are TGCGCCAGCAGTGAGGGTAGCGGGAGGCCCTACAATGAGCAGTTCTTC.

This clonotype was counted only a few times. CDR3 DNA sequence: TGTGCCAGCAGTGAGTATACGTGGACTGAAGCTTTCTTT. Amino acid sequence: CASSEYTWTEAFF. The chain has TRBV6-1 and TRBJ1-1; no reliable D call. This CDR3 is built from 13 residues. Between the trimmed V and J ends, which lost 3 bases and 5 bases, there was a span of 10 bases. CDR1 and CDR2 (germline): MNHNS, SASEGT.

The chain couples TRBV27 to TRBJ1-1; maybe TRBD1 (6 bases). The CDR3 runs 15 residues. Per germline, CDR1 MNHEY and CDR2 SMNVEV (reference sequence). The V end lost 8 bases, the J end lost 7 bases, and 23 bases lay between the germline ends. In DNA, the CDR3 is TGTGCCAGCGCGTCTACCGGGACACCCAGGGTTGAAGCTTTCTTT. Its protein is CASASTGTPRVEAFF.

The rearrangement joins TRBV29-1 to TRBJ2-1, with 9 bases aligning to TRBD2. The CDR3 loop spans 13 amino acids. Germline V gene lookup returns CDR1 SQVTM and CDR2 ANQGSEA. The V segment lost 6 bases and the J segment 6 bases; nucleotides outside the gene matches: 6. The CDR3 nucleotides are TGCAGCGTCGAGCGGGGGGCAGGCAATGAGCAGTTCTTC. It yields the protein CSVERGAGNEQFF.

The chain has TRBV7-2 and TRBJ2-3, with D uncertain. Per germline, CDR1 SGHTA and CDR2 FQGNSA. This CDR3 contains 13 residues. Trimming shortened V by 1 base and J by 7 bases, and 9 bases separated the two germline ends. The CDR3 here is CASSLETRNTQYF. The CDR3 DNA reads as TGTGCCAGCAGCTTAGAAACGCGGAATACGCAGTATTTT. The variable domain in full, with the rest retrieved from reference TRBV7-2 and TRBJ2-3, is GAGVSQSPSNKVTEKGKDVELRCDPISGHTALYWYRQSLGQGLEFLIYFQGNSAPDKSGLPSDRFSAERTGGSVSTLTIQRTQQEDSAVYLCASSLETRNTQYFGPGTRLTVL.

About this clonotype itself: The CDR3 does not end in the conserved phenylalanine or tryptophan, so this is likely a read error. No DNA is shown, since the ends of the CDR3 on it are uncertain; the CDR3 is the one TCRdb lists. This sequence joins TRBV6-1 and TRBJ2-7. Inclusive of both ends, the CDR3 amounts to 10 amino acids. Germline CDR1 is MNHNS and CDR2 is SASEGT. The CDR3 spells CASSDGQSHL.

V and J are TRBV4-2 and TRBJ2-7; weak D call: TRBD2 (6 bases). CDR1 is LGHNA and CDR2 is YNFKEQ in the germline V gene. The CDR3 length is 15 residues. V lost 4 bases, J lost 0 bases, and 13 bases lay in between. CDR3 nucleotide sequence: TGTGCCAGCAGCCCACTTCGGGACTTCTCCTACGAGCAGTACTTC. Amino acids: CASSPLRDFSYEQYF.

This chain connects TRBV7-6 to TRBJ2-3, with 8 bases aligning to TRBD2. Germline-derived CDR1 and CDR2 are SGHVS and FNYEAQ. After removal of 4 bases from V and 4 bases from J, the junction contained 16 bases not matched to a gene. The CDR3 is 18 amino acids. The CDR3 region has the DNA TGTGCCAGCAGCTCGTTAACCGGGACTAGTTACAAGTCAGATACGCAGTATTTT. This translates into CASSSLTGTSYKSDTQYF.

This chain joins TRBV5-6 and TRBJ2-7, with TRBD1 identical over 8 bases. The junction had 8 bases not matched to a gene; V was cut back by 0 bases and J by 0 bases. Germline V gives CDR1 SGHDT, CDR2 YYEEEE. This CDR3 is 17 amino acids long. The CDR3 here is CASSLAGGWGSSYEQYF. CDR3 DNA: TGTGCCAGCAGCTTGGCAGGGGGCTGGGGAAGCTCCTACGAGCAGTACTTC.